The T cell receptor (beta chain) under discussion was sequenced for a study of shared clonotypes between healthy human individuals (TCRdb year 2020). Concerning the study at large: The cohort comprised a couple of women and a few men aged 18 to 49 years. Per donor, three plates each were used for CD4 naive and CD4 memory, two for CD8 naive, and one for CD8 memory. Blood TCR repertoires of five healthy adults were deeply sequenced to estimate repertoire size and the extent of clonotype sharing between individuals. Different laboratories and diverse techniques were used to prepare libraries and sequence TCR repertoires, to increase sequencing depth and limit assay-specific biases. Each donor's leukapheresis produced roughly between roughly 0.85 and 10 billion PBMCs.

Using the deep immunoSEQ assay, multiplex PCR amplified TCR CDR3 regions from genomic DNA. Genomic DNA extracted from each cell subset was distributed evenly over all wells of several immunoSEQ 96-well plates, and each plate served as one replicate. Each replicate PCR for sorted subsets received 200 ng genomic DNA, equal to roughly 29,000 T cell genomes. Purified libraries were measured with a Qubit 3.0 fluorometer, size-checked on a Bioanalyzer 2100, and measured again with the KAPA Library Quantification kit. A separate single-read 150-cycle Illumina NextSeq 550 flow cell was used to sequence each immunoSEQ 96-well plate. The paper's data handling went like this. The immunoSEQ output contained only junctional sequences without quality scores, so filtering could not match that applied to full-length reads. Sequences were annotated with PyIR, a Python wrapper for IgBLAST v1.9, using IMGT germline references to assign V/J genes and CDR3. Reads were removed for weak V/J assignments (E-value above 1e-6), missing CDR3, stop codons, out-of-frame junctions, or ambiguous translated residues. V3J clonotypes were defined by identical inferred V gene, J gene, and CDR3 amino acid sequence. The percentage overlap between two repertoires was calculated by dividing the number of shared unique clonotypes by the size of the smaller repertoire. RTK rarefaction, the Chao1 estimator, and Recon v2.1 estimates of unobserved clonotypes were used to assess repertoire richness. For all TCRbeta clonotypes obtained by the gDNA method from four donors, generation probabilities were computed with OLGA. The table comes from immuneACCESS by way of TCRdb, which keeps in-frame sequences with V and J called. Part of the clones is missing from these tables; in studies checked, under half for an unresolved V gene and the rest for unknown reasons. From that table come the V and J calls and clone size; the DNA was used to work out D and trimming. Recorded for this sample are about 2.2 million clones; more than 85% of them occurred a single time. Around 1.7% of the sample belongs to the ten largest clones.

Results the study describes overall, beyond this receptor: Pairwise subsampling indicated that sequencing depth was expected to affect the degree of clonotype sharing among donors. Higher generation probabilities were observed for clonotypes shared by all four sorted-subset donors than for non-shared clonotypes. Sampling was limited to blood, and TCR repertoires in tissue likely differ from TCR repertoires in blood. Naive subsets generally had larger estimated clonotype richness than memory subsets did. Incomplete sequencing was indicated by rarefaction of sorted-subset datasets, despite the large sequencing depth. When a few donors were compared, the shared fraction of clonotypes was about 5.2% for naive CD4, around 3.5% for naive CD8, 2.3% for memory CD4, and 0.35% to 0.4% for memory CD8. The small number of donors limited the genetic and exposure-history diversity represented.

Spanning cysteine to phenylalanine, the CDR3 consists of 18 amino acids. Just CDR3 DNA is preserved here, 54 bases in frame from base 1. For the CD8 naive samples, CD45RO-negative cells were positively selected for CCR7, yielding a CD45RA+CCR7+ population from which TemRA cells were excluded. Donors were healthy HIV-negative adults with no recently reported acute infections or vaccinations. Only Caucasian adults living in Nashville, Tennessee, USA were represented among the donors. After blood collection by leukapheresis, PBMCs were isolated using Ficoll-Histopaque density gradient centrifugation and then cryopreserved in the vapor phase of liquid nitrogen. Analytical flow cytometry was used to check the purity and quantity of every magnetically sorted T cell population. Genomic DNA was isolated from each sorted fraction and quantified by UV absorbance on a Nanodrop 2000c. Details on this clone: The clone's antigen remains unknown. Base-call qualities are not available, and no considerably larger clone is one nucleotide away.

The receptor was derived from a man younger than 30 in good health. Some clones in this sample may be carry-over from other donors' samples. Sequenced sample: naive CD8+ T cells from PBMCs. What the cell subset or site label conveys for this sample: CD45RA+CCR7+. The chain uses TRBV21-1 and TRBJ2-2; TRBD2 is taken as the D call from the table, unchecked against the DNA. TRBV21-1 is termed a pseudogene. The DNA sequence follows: TGTGCCAGCAGCAGGACTAGCGGGAGGCTAGCGAACACCGGGGAGCTGTTTTTT. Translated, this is CASSRTSGRLANTGELFF.